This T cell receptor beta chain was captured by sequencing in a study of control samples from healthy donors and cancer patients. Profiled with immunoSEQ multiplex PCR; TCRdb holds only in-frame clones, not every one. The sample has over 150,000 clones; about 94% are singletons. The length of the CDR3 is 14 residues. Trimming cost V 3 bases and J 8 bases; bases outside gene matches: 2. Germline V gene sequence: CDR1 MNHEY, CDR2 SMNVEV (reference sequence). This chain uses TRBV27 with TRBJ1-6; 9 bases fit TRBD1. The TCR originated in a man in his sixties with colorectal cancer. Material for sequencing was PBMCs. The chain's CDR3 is CASSFWDRDSPLHF. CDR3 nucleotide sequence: TGTGCCAGCAGTTTTTGGGACAGGGATTCACCCCTCCACTTT.